This T cell receptor (beta chain) is from a study of cytomegalovirus exposure and HLA in healthy donors. Study observations and caveats: Association with HLA alleles at 0.05 false discovery rate was found for 17,000 or so TCR beta sequences in a later analysis. Reportedly, fewer N-insertions than the approximately 690-donor mean appeared in an Asian-associated ancestry cluster in a later analysis. In an earlier analysis, in some 500 donors, most V segments appeared productive either ~87% or ~30% of the time.

Use of 60 Vbeta and 13 Jbeta primers characterized the PCR. Clones were sequenced by immunoSEQ multiplex PCR, and TCRdb holds only the in-frame ones, with some missing. Found here are roughly 100,000 clones, roughly 79% of them singletons; the top ten hold roughly 5.9%. Comments on this clone: Antigen specificity is unknown.

The CDR3 has 13 amino acids. The germline V and J ends were trimmed by 0 bases and 9 bases, with 6 bases remaining between them. The V gene's germline CDR1 is SGHAT and CDR2 FQNNGV. Sequences were obtained from PBMCs. This chain uses TRBV11-2 with TRBJ1-6; D uncertain. This receptor was taken from a man aged 55 to 70 in good health and CMV-seropositive. The CDR3: CASSLDAGSPLHF. Here the CDR3 DNA reads TGTGCCAGCAGCTTAGATGCGGGTTCACCCCTCCACTTT.